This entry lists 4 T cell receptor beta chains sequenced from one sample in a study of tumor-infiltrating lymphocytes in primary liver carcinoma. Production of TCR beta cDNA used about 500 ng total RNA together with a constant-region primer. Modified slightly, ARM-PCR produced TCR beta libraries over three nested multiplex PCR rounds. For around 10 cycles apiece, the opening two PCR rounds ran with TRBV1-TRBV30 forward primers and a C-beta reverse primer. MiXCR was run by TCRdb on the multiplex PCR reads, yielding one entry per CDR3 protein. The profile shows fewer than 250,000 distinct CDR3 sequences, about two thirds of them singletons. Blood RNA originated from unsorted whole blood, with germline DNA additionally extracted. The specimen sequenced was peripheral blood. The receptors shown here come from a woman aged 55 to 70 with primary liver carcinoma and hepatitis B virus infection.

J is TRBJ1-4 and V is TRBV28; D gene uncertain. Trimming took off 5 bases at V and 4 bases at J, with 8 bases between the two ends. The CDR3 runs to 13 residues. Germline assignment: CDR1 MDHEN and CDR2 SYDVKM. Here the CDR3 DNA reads TGTGCCAGCAGTCGAAGGGTTAATGAAAAACTGTTTTTT. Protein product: CASSRRVNEKLFF.

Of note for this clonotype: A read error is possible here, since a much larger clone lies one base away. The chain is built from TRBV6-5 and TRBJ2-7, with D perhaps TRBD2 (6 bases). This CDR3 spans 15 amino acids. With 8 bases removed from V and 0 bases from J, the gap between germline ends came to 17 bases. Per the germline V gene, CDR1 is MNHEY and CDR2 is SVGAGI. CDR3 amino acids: CASGTGGLSSYEQYF. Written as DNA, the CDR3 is TGTGCCAGCGGTACCGGGGGACTTTCCTCCTACGAGCAGTACTTC.

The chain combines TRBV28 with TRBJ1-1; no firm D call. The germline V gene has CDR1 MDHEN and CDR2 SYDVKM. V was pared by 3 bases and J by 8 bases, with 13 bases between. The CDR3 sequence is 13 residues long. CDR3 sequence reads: CASSLSGDLEAFF. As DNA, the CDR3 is TGTGCCAGCAGTTTGTCTGGGGATCTAGAAGCTTTCTTT.

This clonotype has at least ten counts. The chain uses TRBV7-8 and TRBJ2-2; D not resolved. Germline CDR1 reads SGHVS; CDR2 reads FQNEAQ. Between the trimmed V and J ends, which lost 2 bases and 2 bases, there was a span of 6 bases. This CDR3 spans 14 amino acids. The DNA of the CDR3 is TGTGCCAGCAGCTTACTCTATAACACCGGGGAGCTGTTTTTT. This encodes CASSLLYNTGELFF.